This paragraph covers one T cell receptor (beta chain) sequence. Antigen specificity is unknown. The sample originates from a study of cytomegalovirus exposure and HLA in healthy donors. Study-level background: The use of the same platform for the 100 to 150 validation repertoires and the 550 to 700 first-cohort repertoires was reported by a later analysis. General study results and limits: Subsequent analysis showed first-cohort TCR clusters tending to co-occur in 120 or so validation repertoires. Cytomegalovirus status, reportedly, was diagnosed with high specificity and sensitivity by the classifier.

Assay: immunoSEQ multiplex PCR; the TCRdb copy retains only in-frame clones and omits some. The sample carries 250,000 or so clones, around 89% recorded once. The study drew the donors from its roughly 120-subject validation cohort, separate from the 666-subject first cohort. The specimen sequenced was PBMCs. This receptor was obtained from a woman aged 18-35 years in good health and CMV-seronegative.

The CDR3 nucleotides are TGCGCCAGCAGCTTAGACAGCCGATACATTCAGTACTTC. It is translated as CASSLDSRYIQYF. The rearrangement uses TRBV5-1 and TRBJ2-4; TRBD1 is a possible D gene (5 bases). Trimming left V 2 bases short and J 8 bases short, with 11 bases between. Germline CDR1 is SGHRS and CDR2 is YFSETQ. The CDR3 contains 13 residues.